This is a list of T cell receptor beta chains from one sample in a study of memory CD4+ T cells and cytomegalovirus serostatus. The data were produced by immunoSEQ multiplex PCR, yet TCRdb's version contains in-frame clones alone and is incomplete. Of about 58,000 clones listed, less than 85% were seen once; the top ten hold 0.5%. Sequences were obtained from memory CD4+ T cells from blood. These receptors were collected from an adult in good health and CMV-seronegative. Some clones in this sample may be carry-over from other donors' samples. Both conserved end residues are part of each CDR3. Each record gives: V gene, D gene, J gene, clone size, CDR3 DNA, CDR3 protein. The D gene is left open where the match is weak. Expanded clones get a size class; other rows say once, few or many, or leave the size out.

>TRBV5-8|.|TRBJ1-5|once
TGTGCCAGCAGCGTGGGGGTTTATAGCAATCAGCCCCAGCATTTT
CASSVGVYSNQPQHF
>TRBV28|.|TRBJ2-7|.
TGTGCCAGCAGTCCATCCGGGACCGGCTCCTACGAGCAGTACTTC
CASSPSGTGSYEQYF
>TRBV5-4|TRBD1|TRBJ2-7|.
TGTGCCAGCAGCTTAGACAGGGGGCGGTTAAGCGAGCAGTACTTC
CASSLDRGRLSEQYF
>TRBV7-2|TRBD2|TRBJ2-7|.
TGTGCCAGCAGCTTAGAAAGTAGCGGGAGGGGCTACGAGCAGTACTTC
CASSLESSGRGYEQYF
>TRBV7-9|.|TRBJ1-1|few
TGTGCCAGCAGCTTCCAGACAGGGAACACTGAAGCTTTCTTT
CASSFQTGNTEAFF
>TRBV9|TRBD2|TRBJ2-7|.
TGTGCCAGCAGCGTAGACGGACTAGCGAACGAGCAGTACTTC
CASSVDGLANEQYF
>TRBV2|.|TRBJ1-6|.
TGTGCCAGCAGCCGGACGGCCCGTTCACCCCTCCACTTT
CASSRTARSPLHF
>TRBV28|TRBD1|TRBJ1-5|.
TGTGCCAGCAGTTTATCCCGACAGGGAGGCAGCAATCAGCCCCAGCATTTT
CASSLSRQGGSNQPQHF
>TRBV7-2|.|TRBJ2-5|.
TGTGCCAGCAGCCCTATTGTCGCCGGTCAGGAGACCCAGTACTTC
CASSPIVAGQETQYF
>TRBV7-2|.|TRBJ1-4|.
TGTGCCAGCAGCTTAGAAGAGGCTGGCTGGTCAAAACTGTTTTTT
CASSLEEAGWSKLFF
>TRBV2|TRBD2|TRBJ2-3|few
TGTGCCACCGGCGTTCTAGCGGGAGTCGGTGGTACGCAGTATTTT
CATGVLAGVGGTQYF
>TRBV14|TRBD2|TRBJ2-1|.
TGTGCCAGCAGCTCAGTTAGCGGGAGGACGTACAATGAGCAGTTCTTC
CASSSVSGRTYNEQFF
>TRBV30|TRBD2|TRBJ2-2|.
TGTGCCTGGAGTCCTGGTGGCGGGAGAACCGGGGAGCTGTTTTTT
CAWSPGGGRTGELFF
>TRBV5-1|TRBD1|TRBJ2-5|.
TGCGCCAGCAGCGGAACAACAGGGGGCATATTAGAGACCCAGTACTTC
CASSGTTGGILETQYF
>TRBV2|TRBD1|TRBJ2-1|.
TGTGCCAGCAGCGGGGCCCCGGGACAGGGGGCTCTCATTGGGCAGTTCTTC
CASSGAPGQGALIGQFF
>TRBV19|TRBD1|TRBJ1-1|.
TGTGCCAGTCAAGACAGGGCCAATCCTTGGACTGAAGCTTTCTTT
CASQDRANPWTEAFF
>TRBV30|.|TRBJ1-4|.
TGTGCCTGGGCGAGTGGGGCATCTTACGGGGGTGAAAAACTGTTTTTT
CAWASGASYGGEKLFF
>TRBV7-8|TRBD1|TRBJ2-6|.
TGTGCCAGCAGCTTGGCGGACAGGGGGAACGTCCTGACTTTC
CASSLADRGNVLTF
>TRBV6-1|.|TRBJ2-7|.
TGTGCCAGCAGTGAAGCGAAAGGCTTCTCCTACGAGCAGTACTTC
CASSEAKGFSYEQYF
>TRBV7-8|TRBD1|TRBJ2-2|once
TGTGCCAGCAGCTTAGGCGGGCCAGGGGGCCCAGAGGCGAACGGGGAGCTGTTTTTT
CASSLGGPGGPEANGELFF
>TRBV30|TRBD1|TRBJ1-1|.
TGTGCCTGGGCACACAGGGGGGGTCGGACTGAAGCTTTCTTT
CAWAHRGGRTEAFF
>TRBV7-9|.|TRBJ2-1|.
TGTGCCAGCAGCTTCAGACCCGATGAGCAGTTCTTC
CASSFRPDEQFF
>TRBV6-1|.|TRBJ1-1|.
TGTGCCAGCAGTTTCGGACAGAGGAACACTGAAGCTTTCTTT
CASSFGQRNTEAFF
>TRBV30|.|TRBJ1-5|few
TGTGCCTGGAGCCCCGCCTTTAGCAATCAGCCCCAGCATTTT
CAWSPAFSNQPQHF
>TRBV9|TRBD1|TRBJ1-6|few
TGTGCCAGCAGCGGGCCGGTTCCAGGGACAGGGGAATCACCCCTCCACTTT
CASSGPVPGTGESPLHF
>TRBV7-9|.|TRBJ2-4|few
TGTGCCAGCAGCCCCCGGGACCACCCAACCATTCAGTACTTC
CASSPRDHPTIQYF
>TRBV2|.|TRBJ1-1|.
TGTGCCAGCAGTCCTCAGGGGAGGACTACTGAAGCTTTCTTT
CASSPQGRTTEAFF
>TRBV15|TRBD1|TRBJ1-1|.
TGTGCCACCAGCAGGGTGACAGGGAGGAGCACTGAAGCTTTCTTT
CATSRVTGRSTEAFF
>TRBV18|.|TRBJ1-2|medium-sized
TGTGCCAGCTCACCGACGACACAATGGGGCTACACCTTC
CASSPTTQWGYTF
>TRBV6-1|.|TRBJ1-3|.
TGTGCCAGCAGTGAAGGTCCTGCCGGACTCTCTGGAAACACCATATATTTT
CASSEGPAGLSGNTIYF
>TRBV6-1|TRBD2|TRBJ2-1|.
TGTGCCAGCACCATAGGGACTAGTGACTACAATGAGCAGTTCTTC
CASTIGTSDYNEQFF
>TRBV14|.|TRBJ2-3|.
TGTGCCAGCAGCCAGGCTAGACGCACAGATACGCAGTATTTT
CASSQARRTDTQYF
>TRBV2|.|TRBJ1-3|few
TGTGCCAGCCTCAGGGCGAGGGGAAACACCATATATTTT
CASLRARGNTIYF
>TRBV10-3|TRBD2|TRBJ2-3|.
TGTGCCATCAGTCCCACTCCCCCTAGCGGGCTAGGCACAGATACGCAGTATTTT
CAISPTPPSGLGTDTQYF
>TRBV12-5|.|TRBJ2-7|.
TGTGCTAGTGGTTTGACTAGCTCCTACGAGCAGTACTTC
CASGLTSSYEQYF
>TRBV11-2|.|TRBJ2-1|.
TGTGCCAGCAGCTTCCAGCGCGATGAGCAGTTCTTC
CASSFQRDEQFF
>TRBV7-2|.|TRBJ1-6|.
TGTGCCAGCAGCCCGTCGGGACGGATTTATAATTCACCCCTCCACTTT
CASSPSGRIYNSPLHF
>TRBV29-1|.|TRBJ1-2|.
TGCAGCGTGATAGGGGGGGATGGCTACACCTTC
CSVIGGDGYTF
>TRBV28|TRBD1|TRBJ1-4|.
TGTGCCAGCAGCTCCCCCTCCCGGGACAGGGAAAGTATTGCTAATGAAAAACTGTTTTTT
CASSSPSRDRESIANEKLFF
>TRBV10-1|.|TRBJ2-3|.
TGCGCCAGCAGTTTCGCAGATACGCAGTATTTT
CASSFADTQYF
>TRBV28|.|TRBJ2-7|.
TGTGCCAGCAGTTTAAGCGGGACACGCTCCTACGAGCAGTACTTC
CASSLSGTRSYEQYF
>TRBV2|.|TRBJ1-1|.
TGTGCCAGCAGTCGATCGGGTGGGCAGACCTTAAACACTGAAGCTTTCTTT
CASSRSGGQTLNTEAFF
>TRBV12-5|TRBD2|TRBJ2-2|.
TGTGCTAGTGGTTTGTCTGGACTAGCGCCCGGGGAGCTGTTTTTT
CASGLSGLAPGELFF
>TRBV13|.|TRBJ2-1|.
TGTGCCAGCGGGCACCGGCGGAGGAGCGCCACCCCGAATGAGCAGTTCTTC
CASGHRRRSATPNEQFF
>TRBV27|.|TRBJ2-4|.
TGTGCCAGCAGTCCGGACCGATTAGCCAAAAACATTCAGTACTTC
CASSPDRLAKNIQYF